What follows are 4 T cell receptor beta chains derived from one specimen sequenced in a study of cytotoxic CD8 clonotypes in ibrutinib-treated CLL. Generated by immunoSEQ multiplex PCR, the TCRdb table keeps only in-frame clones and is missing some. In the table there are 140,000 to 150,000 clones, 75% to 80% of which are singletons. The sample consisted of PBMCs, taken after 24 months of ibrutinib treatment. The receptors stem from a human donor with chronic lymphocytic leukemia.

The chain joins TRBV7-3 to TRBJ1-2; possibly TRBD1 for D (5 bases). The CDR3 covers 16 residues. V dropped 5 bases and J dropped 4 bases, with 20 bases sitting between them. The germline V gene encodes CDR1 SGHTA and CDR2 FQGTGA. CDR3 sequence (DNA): TGTGCCAGCAGCCGGCCCGGGAGGAAGGGGATCTATGGCTACACCTTC. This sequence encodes CASSRPGRKGIYGYTF.

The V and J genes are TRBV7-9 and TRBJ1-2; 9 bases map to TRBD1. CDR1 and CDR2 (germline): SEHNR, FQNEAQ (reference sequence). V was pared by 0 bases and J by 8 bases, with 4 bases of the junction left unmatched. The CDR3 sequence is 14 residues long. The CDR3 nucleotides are TGTGCCAGCAGCTTAGCGGACAGGGGCGGCGGCTACACCTTC. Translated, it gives CASSLADRGGGYTF.

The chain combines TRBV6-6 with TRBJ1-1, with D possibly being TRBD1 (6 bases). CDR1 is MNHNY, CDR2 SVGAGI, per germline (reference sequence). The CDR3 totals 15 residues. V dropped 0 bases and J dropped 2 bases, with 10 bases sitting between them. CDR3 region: CASSYSLGANTEAFF. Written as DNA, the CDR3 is TGTGCCAGCAGTTACTCTCTGGGGGCCAACACTGAAGCTTTCTTT.

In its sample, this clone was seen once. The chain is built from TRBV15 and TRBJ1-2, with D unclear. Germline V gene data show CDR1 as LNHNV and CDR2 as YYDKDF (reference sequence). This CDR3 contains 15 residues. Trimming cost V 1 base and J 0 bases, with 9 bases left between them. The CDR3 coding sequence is TGTGCCACCAGCAGAGGGGCAGCCTCTAACTATGGCTACACCTTC. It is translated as CATSRGAASNYGYTF.